A single sample gave rise to the 22 T cell receptor beta chains below, sequenced in a study of CXCR3-negative and CXCR3-positive naive CD8 T cells. Study-wide results and limits: The TRB CDR3s that CXCR3-positive naive cells carried were more hydrophobic than those of CXCR3-negative naive cells.

Their specific antigens are unknown. The TRB libraries of cDNA were built by UMI-labeled 5' RACE. TCRdb reanalyzed the 5' RACE reads, giving one entry per CDR3 protein sequence and no DNA. This table lists about 130,000 distinct CDR3 sequences. Sequenced: naive CXCR3+ CD8+ T cells from blood. Subset reported: CD45RO-CCR7+CD27+CD95- naive CD8+ T cells expressing CXCR3 (TNR3+). The receptor set was obtained from a human donor in good health. Some clones in this sample may be carry-over from other donors' samples.

This sequence joins TRBV29-1 and TRBJ2-2; with no DNA, the TCRdb D assignment of TRBD1 cannot be verified. The germline V gene has CDR1 SQVTM and CDR2 ANQGSEA. The CDR3 contains 12 residues. The CDR3: CSVGQGAGELFF.

The J gene is TRBJ2-5, the V gene TRBV4-2; TCRdb selects TRBD1, and the lack of DNA leaves this call unchecked. The germline gives CDR1 LGHNA, CDR2 YNFKEQ. CDR3 length: 16 amino acids. The chain's CDR3 is CASSQEPWQVQETQYF.

The chain is built from TRBV15 and TRBJ2-2. CDR1 LNHNV and CDR2 YYDKDF come from the germline V gene (reference sequence). The CDR3 loop spans 16 amino acids. CDR3 amino acids: CATSSWADRGTGELFF.

This chain joins TRBV11-2 and TRBJ1-1. The CDR3 spans 14 residues. CDR1 is SGHAT and CDR2 is FQNNGV in the germline V gene. CDR3 amino acids: CASSFLDGTHEAFF.

The chain couples TRBV7-9 to TRBJ2-7; TCRdb proposes TRBD1, but this gene call is untestable without DNA. There are 15 residues in the CDR3. Germline CDR1 and CDR2: SEHNR and FQNEAQ (reference sequence). The CDR3 spells CASRPGQGRTYEQYF.

The rearrangement links TRBV7-2 to TRBJ1-1; TCRdb lists TRBD1, though no DNA is available to test this call. The CDR3 covers 13 residues. The germline CDR1 and CDR2 sequences are SGHTA and FQGNSA. The CDR3 sequence is CASSFIQGSEAFF.

The rearrangement uses TRBV21-1 and TRBJ2-1; TCRdb outputs TRBD1, but without DNA this stays unchecked. TRBV21-1 is a listed pseudogene. The CDR3 extends over 16 amino acids. The CDR3: CASSKARGVEYNEQFF.

This sequence joins TRBV7-9 and TRBJ2-3. Looked up from germline, CDR1 is SEHNR and CDR2 is FQNEAQ (reference sequence). This CDR3 is built from 14 residues. CDR3 residues: CASSFTLGTDTQYF.

The chain combines TRBV7-8 with TRBJ2-7. Looked up from germline, CDR1 is SGHVS and CDR2 is FQNEAQ. The CDR3 covers 13 residues. The CDR3 is CASSLYLSYEQYF.

V is TRBV7-9 and J is TRBJ1-1; TCRdb indicates TRBD1, and absent DNA this call remains unverified. Germline loops: CDR1 SEHNR, CDR2 FQNEAQ (reference sequence). This CDR3 spans 13 amino acids. The CDR3 region is CASSPSGSPEAFF.

The V gene is TRBV4-1, the J gene TRBJ2-7; with no DNA, the TCRdb D assignment of TRBD1 cannot be verified. CDR1 is MGHRA, CDR2 YSYEKL, per germline. This CDR3 spans 15 amino acids. The CDR3 here is CASRLRDRGLDEQYF.

CDR3 in amino acids: CSVVTGPEAFF. V is TRBV29-1 and J is TRBJ1-1; there is no DNA to check the TCRdb D call of TRBD1. Germline-derived CDR1 and CDR2 are SQVTM and ANQGSEA. The CDR3 is 11 residues long. The full variable domain, its missing parts supplied by reference TRBV29-1 and TRBJ1-1, is SAVISQKPSRDICQRGTSLTIQCQVDSQVTMMFWYRQQPGQSLTLIATANQGSEATYESGFVIDKFPISRPNLTFSTLTVSNMSPEDSSIYLCSVVTGPEAFFGQGTRLTVV.

This chain links TRBV5-1 with TRBJ2-2; TCRdb's assignment of TRBD1 cannot be checked, as there is no DNA. CDR1 SGHRS and CDR2 YFSETQ come from the germline V gene. The CDR3 is 14 amino acids. The CDR3: CASSGGANTGELFF. The entire variable domain, with the rest obtained from reference TRBV5-1 and TRBJ2-2, is as follows: KAGVTQTPRYLIKTRGQQVTLSCSPISGHRSVSWYQQTPGQGLQFLFEYFSETQRNKGNFPGRFSGRQFSNSRSEMNVSTLELGDSALYLCASSGGANTGELFFGEGSRLTVL.

CDR3 in amino acids: CSVSEGGSYNEQFF. The chain recombines TRBV29-1 with TRBJ2-1. Looked up from germline, CDR1 is SQVTM and CDR2 is ANQGSEA. There are 14 residues in the CDR3.

The V and J genes are TRBV7-6 and TRBJ2-1; TCRdb's D call of TRBD1 is untestable without DNA. Germline V gene sequence: CDR1 SGHVS, CDR2 FNYEAQ. The length of the CDR3 is 18 residues. The CDR3: CASSLLWGAQGSRNEQFF.

The CDR3 sequence is CASSLRGGYNEQFF. The rearrangement links TRBV28 to TRBJ2-1; there is no DNA to check the TCRdb D call of TRBD1. CDR3 length: 14 residues. Germline values: CDR1 MDHEN, CDR2 SYDVKM. The full variable domain, rest sourced from reference TRBV28 and TRBJ2-1, is DVKVTQSSRYLVKRTGEKVFLECVQDMDHENMFWYRQDPGLGLRLIYFSYDVKMKEKGDIPEGYSVSREKKERFSLILESASTNQTSMYLCASSLRGGYNEQFFGPGTRLTVL.

The chain combines TRBV21-1 with TRBJ1-1. TRBV21-1 is annotated as a pseudogene. This CDR3 comprises 13 residues. CDR3 in amino acids: CASSIDRATEAFF.

The genes are TRBV12-3 or TRBV12-4 and TRBJ2-1; TCRdb picks TRBD2, but there is no DNA to check that call. The CDR3 sequence is 15 residues long. Here the CDR3 reads CASSLSSGGFNEQFF.

The V call is TRBV6-5, the J call TRBJ1-1; the TCRdb D gene call, TRBD1, has no DNA to confirm it. The CDR3 loop spans 14 amino acids. Germline values: CDR1 MNHEY, CDR2 SVGAGI. The CDR3 region is CASSYAGENTEAFF.

CDR3 loop: CASSQEVSDTQYF. The chain has TRBV14 and TRBJ2-3. The germline gives CDR1 SGHDN, CDR2 FVKESK. The CDR3 has 13 amino acids.

CDR3: CASSQTPDRWETQYF. The chain is built from TRBV6-2 or TRBV6-3 and TRBJ2-5; the D gene TCRdb calls, TRBD1, cannot be checked with no DNA. The germline CDR1 and CDR2 sequences are MNHEY and SVGEGT. The length of the CDR3 is 15 residues.

The chain employs TRBV7-9 and TRBJ1-3. The CDR3 is 14 residues long. Germline CDR1 reads SEHNR; CDR2 reads FQNEAQ (reference sequence). Here the CDR3 reads CASDPIIAGNTIYF.